The TCR beta chain under discussion was sequenced for a study of blood T cell repertoires in COVID-19. At the level of the study: The analysed material was cDNA or gDNA that came from T cells, B-cell-depleted T cells, or PBMCs.

Per germline, CDR1 SGDLS and CDR2 YYNGEE. V was clipped by 0 bases and J by 7 bases; unmatched bases: 10. The CDR3 has 18 residues. TCRdb's copy holds only in-frame clones and misses some; the assay was immunoSEQ multiplex PCR. Among around 200,000 clones listed, approximately 86% were seen once. This receptor was taken from a man aged 18 to 30 with acute COVID-19. The rearrangement joins TRBV9 to TRBJ1-6, with 10 positions matching TRBD1. The sample was PBMCs or T cells enriched from blood (not recorded which). The CDR3 sequence is CASSVVFSTGGRNSPLHF. DNA for the CDR3: TGTGCCAGCAGCGTAGTTTTTTCGACAGGGGGCAGGAATTCACCCCTCCACTTT.